This T cell receptor (beta chain) comes out of a study of shared clonotypes between healthy human individuals. In the original processing: ImmunoSEQ gave junction-only sequences without quality scores, so filtering differed. Only in-frame clones appear in the TCRdb table, and some are missing; sequencing was by immunoSEQ multiplex PCR. The DNA gave D and trimming, while V, J and clone size come from that table. In the table there are 190,000 or so clones, approximately 62% of which are singletons. This receptor was identified in a man aged 25 to 40 in good health. Sequencing was done on a sample of memory CD4+ T cells sorted from blood. Subset defined: CD45RA-negative fraction.

The CDR3 reads CASSRRAGGSTDTQYF. The CDR3 DNA reads TGTGCCAGCAGCCGGAGAGCGGGAGGTAGTACAGATACGCAGTATTTT. This sequence joins TRBV7-8 and TRBJ2-3; the match to TRBD2 covers 9 bases. CDR1 and CDR2 from the germline V gene are SGHVS and FQNEAQ. J was trimmed by 3 bases and V by 5 bases; bases with no gene match: 9. CDR3 size: 16 residues.